Below, 26 T cell receptor beta chains from the same sample are listed, as sequenced in a study of identical twins. TCRdb recomputed calls from the 5' RACE reads with MiXCR, one row per CDR3 protein. Of just under 650,000 distinct CDR3 sequences in the sample, about 7.6% were seen once. This sample also belongs to another study, concerning yellow fever vaccine responses in identical twins.

Source material: PBMCs. All receptors derive from a woman aged 18 to 35 in good health.

This clonotype has just a few counts. The rearrangement links TRBV6-2 or TRBV6-3 to TRBJ2-7, with TRBD2 identical over 11 bases. The germline CDR1 and CDR2 sequences are MNHEY and SVGEGT. The CDR3 covers 13 residues. Germline trimming cut 6 bases from V and 5 bases from J; bases unmatched to any gene: 3. CDR3 in DNA: TGTGCCAGCAGCTCTAGCGGGAGGCACGAGCAGTACTTC. The encoded protein is CASSSSGRHEQYF.

The chain is built from TRBV12-3 or TRBV12-4 and TRBJ2-1, with 8 bases fitting TRBD2. The CDR3 is 16 residues long. V lost 5 bases, J lost 7 bases, and 13 bases stayed unmatched. CDR3 nucleotide sequence: TGTGCCAGCAGTAGGCTTCCCGGGGGGGCGCTTAATGAGCAGTTCTTC. It specifies CASSRLPGGALNEQFF.

The chain combines TRBV6-5 with TRBJ1-1, with D unclear. V gave up 2 bases and J gave up 4 bases, with 2 bases separating them. CDR3 length equals 11 residues. Germline V gene sequence: CDR1 MNHEY, CDR2 SVGAGI. The CDR3 DNA reads TGTGCCAGCAGTTACCGCACTGAAGCTTTCTTT. Translated: CASSYRTEAFF.

This clonotype was counted at least ten times. The V and J genes are TRBV29-1 and TRBJ2-7; 9 nucleotides line up with TRBD2. Germline CDR1 is SQVTM and CDR2 is ANQGSEA. The CDR3 loop spans 15 amino acids. After removal of 1 base from V and 3 bases from J, the junction contained 7 bases not matched to a gene. CDR3 residues: CSVEGKTSGVYEQYF. CDR3 DNA: TGCAGCGTTGAAGGGAAGACTAGCGGAGTCTACGAGCAGTACTTC.

This clonotype was counted many times. The rearrangement joins TRBV21-1 to TRBJ1-5; the table's D call TRBD1 went unverified against the DNA. TRBV21-1 is a documented pseudogene. The CDR3 is 19 residues long. The CDR3 reads CASSNTGTGGPQPNQPQHF. The CDR3 DNA follows: TGTGCCAGCAGCAATACCGGGACAGGGGGACCCCAACCCAATCAGCCCCAGCATTTT.

This clonotype was counted ten times or more. V is TRBV11-2 and J is TRBJ1-1, with 10 nucleotides matching TRBD1. Unmatched junction bases numbered 9, after V lost 6 bases and J lost 5 bases. Germline CDR1 is SGHAT and CDR2 is FQNNGV. This CDR3 region has 15 residues. CDR3 sequence: CASSSRDRGWTEAFF. The CDR3 nucleotides are TGTGCCAGCAGTTCCCGGGACAGGGGTTGGACTGAAGCTTTCTTT.

This clonotype was picked up a small number of times. This chain joins TRBV5-1 and TRBJ2-7; 8 positions agree with TRBD2. The V gene's germline CDR1 is SGHRS and CDR2 YFSETQ. The CDR3 is 15 amino acids. V lost 3 bases, J lost 7 bases, and 12 bases stayed unmatched. As DNA, the CDR3 is TGCGCCAGCAGCTCCCCTCCGGGAGGGCCAGAAGAGCAGTACTTC. It translates to CASSSPPGGPEEQYF.

There are a few counts of this clonotype. The chain joins TRBV7-9 to TRBJ2-1; 11 nucleotides agree with TRBD2. After removal of 1 base from V and 8 bases from J, the junction contained 4 bases not matched to a gene. Germline CDR1 SEHNR, CDR2 FQNEAQ (reference sequence). The CDR3 loop spans 15 amino acids. CDR3: CASSLVLAGAHEQFF. CDR3 DNA sequence: TGTGCCAGCAGCTTAGTACTAGCGGGAGCTCATGAGCAGTTCTTC.

This clonotype was observed at least ten times. The chain is built from TRBV9 and TRBJ1-6, with TRBD1 matching over 11 bases. This CDR3 contains 15 residues. V trimming: 6 bases; J trimming: 7 bases; junction bases outside the gene matches: 6. The germline gives CDR1 SGDLS, CDR2 YYNGEE. As DNA, the CDR3 is TGTGCCAGCAACGCCGGGACAGGGGGAAATTCACCCCTCCACTTT. Translating gives CASNAGTGGNSPLHF.

This clonotype was observed at least ten times. The rearrangement joins TRBV12-3 or TRBV12-4 to TRBJ2-3; D might be TRBD1 or TRBD2, each matching 5 bases. Deletions cut 9 bases from V and 4 bases from J, with 20 bases between. This CDR3 is 15 amino acids long. CDR3 bases: TGTGCCAGTCAACCTGGGGGTTGGGACGCAGATACGCAGTATTTT. Protein: CASQPGGWDADTQYF.

This clonotype came up many times. V usage is TRBV14 and J usage is TRBJ1-4; D is ambiguous. The CDR3 totals 19 residues. Germline V gene lookup returns CDR1 SGHDN and CDR2 FVKESK. Trimming left V 1 base short and J 0 bases short, with 18 bases between. The CDR3 DNA is TGTGCCAGCAGCCAAGGGTACAACCCTGGACTAACAACTAATGAAAAACTGTTTTTT. Its translation: CASSQGYNPGLTTNEKLFF.

This chain connects TRBV19 to TRBJ2-5; 10 bases are a match to TRBD1. Germline V gene sequence: CDR1 LNHDA, CDR2 SQIVND (reference sequence). Trimming took 3 bases from V and 5 from J; bases not matched to a gene: 9. The CDR3 sequence is 16 residues long. CDR3 sequence: CASSIETGGYEETQYF. The CDR3 nucleotides read TGTGCCAGTAGTATCGAGACAGGGGGCTATGAGGAGACCCAGTACTTC.

This clonotype was found many times. J is TRBJ2-1 and V is TRBV2; no clear D. In germline, CDR1 is SNHLY, CDR2 FYNNEI. The CDR3 length is 14 residues. Trimming removed 5 bases at V and 1 base at J, with 9 bases between. CDR3: CASSPSTSYNEQFF. CDR3 bases: TGTGCCAGCAGTCCGTCGACTTCCTACAATGAGCAGTTCTTC.

A few counts support this clonotype. The chain carries TRBV6-5 and TRBJ1-2; D possibly corresponds to TRBD1 (6 bases). The ends were cut back, 3 bases at V and 4 bases at J, with 15 bases in the middle. The CDR3 is made up of 15 amino acids. CDR1 MNHEY and CDR2 SVGAGI come from the germline V gene. The CDR3: CASSYETGAPYGYTF. CDR3 sequence (DNA): TGTGCCAGCAGTTATGAGACAGGTGCGCCCTATGGCTACACCTTC.

The sample holds a few counts of this clonotype. The chain uses TRBV20-1 and TRBJ2-1; either TRBD1 or TRBD2 may supply D (5 bases each). Germline V lookup: CDR1 DFQATT, CDR2 SNEGSKA (reference sequence). V was shortened by 1 base and J by 6 bases, with 19 bases between the two germline ends. This CDR3 is built from 16 residues. The CDR3 coding sequence is TGCAGTGCTAGAGCCTATATTTTTGGGGGTTTCAATGAGCAGTTCTTC. Protein sequence: CSARAYIFGGFNEQFF.

There are a few counts of this clonotype. The chain employs TRBV5-5 and TRBJ1-5; a weak D match, TRBD1 (5 bases). Germline V CDR1 and CDR2: SGHKS, YYEKEE (reference sequence). V lost 4 bases to trimming and J lost 0 bases, with 17 bases between them. This CDR3 is built from 17 residues. This CDR3 is CASSPVTDHYSNQPQHF. CDR3 coding DNA: TGTGCCAGCAGCCCGGTGACAGACCACTATAGCAATCAGCCCCAGCATTTT.

This clonotype was picked up a small number of times. The chain links TRBV6-1 to TRBJ1-1; D gene unclear. Trimming took 6 bases from V and 0 from J, leaving 11 bases between them. From germline, CDR1 is MNHNS and CDR2 SASEGT. This CDR3 has 14 residues. The CDR3 DNA reads TGTGCCAGCAGACTGGGTGGGTTGAACACTGAAGCTTTCTTT. It is translated as CASRLGGLNTEAFF.

This clonotype was counted between two and nine times. This sequence joins TRBV28 and TRBJ2-3, with no clear D. V was shortened by 4 bases and J by 8 bases, with 25 bases between the two germline ends. Germline assignment: CDR1 MDHEN and CDR2 SYDVKM. The CDR3 is 17 amino acids. The CDR3 sequence: CASSSSGTTERWGTQYF. Here the CDR3 DNA reads TGTGCCAGCAGTTCCTCCGGCACAACGGAGAGGTGGGGTACGCAGTATTTT.

This clonotype was counted a few times. This chain connects TRBV4-1 to TRBJ1-3, with 8 bases matching TRBD1. The CDR3 runs 16 residues. The germline gives CDR1 MGHRA, CDR2 YSYEKL. Unmatched junction bases numbered 6, after V lost 5 bases and J lost 0 bases. CDR3 DNA sequence: TGCGCCAGCAGCTCCCCGGGACAGGACTCTGGAAACACCATATATTTT. Translation: CASSSPGQDSGNTIYF.

The V and J genes are TRBV28 and TRBJ2-7; no reliable D call. The CDR3 totals 14 residues. Germline CDR1 reads MDHEN; CDR2 reads SYDVKM. Deletions cut 6 bases from V and 2 bases from J, with 14 bases between. This CDR3 reads CASSPPRAPYEQYV. The CDR3 DNA sequence: TGTGCCAGCAGCCCCCCTAGGGCTCCCTACGAGCAGTACGTC.

This clonotype was counted ten times or more. V and J are TRBV5-6 and TRBJ2-1; D ambiguous. Germline CDR1 and CDR2: SGHDT and YYEEEE. CDR3 length equals 13 residues. V lost 2 bases and J 8 bases, leaving 11 bases between the germline ends. CDR3 protein: CASSFSPGDEQFF. CDR3 coding DNA: TGTGCCAGCAGCTTTAGTCCAGGCGATGAGCAGTTCTTC.

This clonotype was seen more than once but under ten times. The chain is built from TRBV5-1 and TRBJ2-1; D gene uncertain. V was pared by 0 bases and J by 5 bases, with 12 bases between. The CDR3 covers 15 residues. Germline CDR1 is SGHRS and CDR2 is YFSETQ. CDR3 residues: CASSLVWFADNEQFF. The CDR3 DNA reads TGCGCCAGCAGCTTGGTGTGGTTTGCGGACAATGAGCAGTTCTTC.

This clonotype was recorded at least ten times. The rearrangement uses TRBV2 and TRBJ2-4; possible D gene TRBD2, 6 bases. Trimming stripped 1 base from V and 0 bases from J, with 7 bases between. CDR3 length equals 15 residues. Looked up from germline, CDR1 is SNHLY and CDR2 is FYNNEI. CDR3 protein: CASSEGGLAKNIQYF. The CDR3 DNA sequence: TGTGCCAGCAGTGAAGGGGGACTAGCCAAAAACATTCAGTACTTC.

This clonotype has just a few counts. The V gene is TRBV4-1, the J gene TRBJ2-7; 8 bases map to TRBD1. V trimming: 1 base; J trimming: 7 bases; junction bases outside the gene matches: 12. Germline CDR1 is MGHRA and CDR2 is YSYEKL. The CDR3 loop spans 16 amino acids. In nucleotides, the CDR3 is TGCGCCAGCAGCCAAGCACCGGGACAGGAATTTAGGGAGCAGTACTTC. This gives the protein CASSQAPGQEFREQYF.

This clonotype occurred a few times. V is TRBV7-6 and J is TRBJ2-5; TRBD1 might be the D (7 bases). Germline-derived CDR1 and CDR2 are SGHVS and FNYEAQ. The CDR3 runs to 16 residues. V was cut by 2 bases and J by 5 bases, with 18 bases left in between. CDR3 protein: CASSLFQGVAGETQYF. The CDR3 DNA reads as TGTGCCAGCAGCTTATTTCAGGGGGTTGCGGGGGAGACCCAGTACTTC.

The table lists this clonotype with a few counts. J is TRBJ2-3 and V is TRBV20-1; perhaps TRBD2 as D (7 bases). The CDR3 loop spans 15 amino acids. CDR1 DFQATT and CDR2 SNEGSKA come from the germline V gene (reference sequence). Trimming took 5 bases from V and 0 from J, leaving 15 bases between them. The CDR3 loop reads CSAPWAGASTDTQYF. The CDR3 DNA is TGCAGTGCTCCGTGGGCGGGGGCTAGCACAGATACGCAGTATTTT.